This TCR beta chain comes out of a study of blood T cell repertoires in COVID-19. Looking at the study overall: T cells, B-cell-depleted T cells, or PBMCs provided the cDNA or gDNA that served as material.

Participants were aged roughly 18 to 90 years, lived in some 23 US areas, and enrolled virtually. Clones were read by immunoSEQ multiplex PCR, and TCRdb kept only the in-frame ones, dropping some. The sample shows about 180,000 clones, approximately 80% of them seen only once. Losses at the gene ends were 5 bases for V and 8 bases for J; bases not matched to a gene: 7. From germline, CDR1 is SGHAT and CDR2 FQNNGV. The CDR3 covers 15 residues. The source material was PBMCs or T cells enriched from blood (not recorded which). The J gene is TRBJ1-6, the V gene TRBV11-2; 9 bases fit TRBD1. This TCR derives from a woman in her 50s who had recovered from COVID-19. The CDR3 loop is CASSVGGQGYSPLHF. The CDR3 DNA is TGTGCCAGCAGCGTAGGGGGACAGGGATATTCACCCCTCCACTTT.